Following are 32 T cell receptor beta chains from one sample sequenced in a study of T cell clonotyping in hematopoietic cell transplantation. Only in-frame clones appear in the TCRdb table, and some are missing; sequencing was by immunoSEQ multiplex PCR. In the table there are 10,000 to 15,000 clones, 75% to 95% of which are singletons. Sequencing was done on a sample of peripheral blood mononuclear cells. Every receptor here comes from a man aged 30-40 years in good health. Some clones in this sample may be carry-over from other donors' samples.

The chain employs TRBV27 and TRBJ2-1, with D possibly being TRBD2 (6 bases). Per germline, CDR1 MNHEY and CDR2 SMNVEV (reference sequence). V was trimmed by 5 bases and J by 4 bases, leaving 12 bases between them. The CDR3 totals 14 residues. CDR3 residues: CASSTGLEYNEQFF. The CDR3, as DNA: TGTGCCAGCAGTACGGGACTGGAATACAATGAGCAGTTCTTC.

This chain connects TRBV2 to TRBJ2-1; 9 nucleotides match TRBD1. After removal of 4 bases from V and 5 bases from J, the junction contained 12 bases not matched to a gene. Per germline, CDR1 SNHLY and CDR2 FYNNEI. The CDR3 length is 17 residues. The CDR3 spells CASSGESPGQGHNEQFF. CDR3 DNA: TGTGCCAGCAGTGGGGAGTCCCCGGGACAGGGACACAATGAGCAGTTCTTC.

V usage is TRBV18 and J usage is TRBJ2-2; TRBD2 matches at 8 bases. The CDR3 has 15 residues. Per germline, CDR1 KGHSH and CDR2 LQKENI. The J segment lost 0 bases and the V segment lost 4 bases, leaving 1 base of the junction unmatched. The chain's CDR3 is CASSQGLANTGELFF. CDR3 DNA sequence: TGTGCCAGCTCACAGGGACTAGCGAACACCGGGGAGCTGTTTTTT.

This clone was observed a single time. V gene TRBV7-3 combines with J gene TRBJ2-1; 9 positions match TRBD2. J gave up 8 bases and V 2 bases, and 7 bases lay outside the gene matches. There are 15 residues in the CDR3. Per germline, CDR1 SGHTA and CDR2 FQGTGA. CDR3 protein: CASSLSASGIYEQFF. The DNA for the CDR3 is TGTGCCAGCAGCTTATCGGCTAGCGGGATCTATGAGCAGTTCTTC.

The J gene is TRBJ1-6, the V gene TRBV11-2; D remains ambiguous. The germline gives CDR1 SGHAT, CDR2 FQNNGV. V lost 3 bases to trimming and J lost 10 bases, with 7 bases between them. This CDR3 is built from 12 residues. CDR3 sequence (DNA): TGTGCCAGCAGCTTTCCAGGCTCACCCCTCCACTTT. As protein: CASSFPGSPLHF.

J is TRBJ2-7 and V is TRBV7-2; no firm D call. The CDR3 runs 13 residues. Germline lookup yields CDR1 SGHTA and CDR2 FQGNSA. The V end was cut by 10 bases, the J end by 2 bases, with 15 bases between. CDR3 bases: TGTGCCATCTCCCGTGGGCTGACCTACGAGCAGTACTTC. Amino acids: CAISRGLTYEQYF.

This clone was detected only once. Written as DNA, the CDR3 is TGCAGTGCTAGAGGGGTGGGCAGCTACACCTTC. Its protein is CSARGVGSYTF. The chain employs TRBV20-1 and TRBJ1-2; D is unresolved. CDR1 DFQATT and CDR2 SNEGSKA come from the germline V gene (reference sequence). The CDR3 sequence is 11 residues long. Trimming cost V 1 base and J 9 bases, with 9 bases left between them.

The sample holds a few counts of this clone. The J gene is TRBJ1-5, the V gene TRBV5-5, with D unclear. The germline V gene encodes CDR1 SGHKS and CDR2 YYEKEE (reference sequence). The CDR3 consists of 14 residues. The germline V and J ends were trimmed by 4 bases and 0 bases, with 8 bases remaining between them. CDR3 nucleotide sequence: TGTGCCAGCAGCGAATTGCTTAGCAATCAGCCCCAGCATTTT. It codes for CASSELLSNQPQHF.

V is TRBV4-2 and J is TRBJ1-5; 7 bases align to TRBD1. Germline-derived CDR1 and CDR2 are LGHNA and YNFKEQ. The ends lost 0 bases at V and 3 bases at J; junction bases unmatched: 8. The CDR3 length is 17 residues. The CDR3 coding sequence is TGTGCCAGCAGCCAAGATCCCGGACAGGCTTTCAATCAGCCCCAGCATTTT. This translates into CASSQDPGQAFNQPQHF.

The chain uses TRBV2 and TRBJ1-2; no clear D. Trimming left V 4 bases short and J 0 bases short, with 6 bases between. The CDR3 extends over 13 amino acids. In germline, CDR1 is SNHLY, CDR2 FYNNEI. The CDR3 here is CASSGQTNYGYTF. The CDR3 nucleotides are TGTGCCAGCAGTGGGCAGACTAACTATGGCTACACCTTC.

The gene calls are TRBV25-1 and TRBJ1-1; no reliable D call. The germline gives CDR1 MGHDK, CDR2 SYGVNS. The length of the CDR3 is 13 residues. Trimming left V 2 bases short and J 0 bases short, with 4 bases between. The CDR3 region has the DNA TGTGCCAGCAGTGAACAGCTGAACACTGAAGCTTTCTTT. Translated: CASSEQLNTEAFF.

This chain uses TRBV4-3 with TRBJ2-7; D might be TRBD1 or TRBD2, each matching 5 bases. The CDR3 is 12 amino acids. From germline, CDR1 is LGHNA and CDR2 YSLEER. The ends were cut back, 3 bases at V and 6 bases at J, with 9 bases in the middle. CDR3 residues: CASSQRGGEQYF. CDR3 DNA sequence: TGCGCCAGCAGCCAGCGTGGGGGCGAGCAGTACTTC.

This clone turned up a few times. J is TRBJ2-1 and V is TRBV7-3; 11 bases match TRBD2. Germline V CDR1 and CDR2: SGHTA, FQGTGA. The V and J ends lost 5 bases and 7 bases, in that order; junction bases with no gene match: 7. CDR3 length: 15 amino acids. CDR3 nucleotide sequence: TGTGCCAGCAGCGATAGCGGGAGGGGGCTTAATGAGCAGTTCTTC. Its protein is CASSDSGRGLNEQFF.

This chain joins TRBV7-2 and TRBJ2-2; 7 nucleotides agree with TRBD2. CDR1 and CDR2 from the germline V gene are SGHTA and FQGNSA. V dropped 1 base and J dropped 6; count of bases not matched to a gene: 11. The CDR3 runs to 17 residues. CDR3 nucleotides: TGTGCCAGCAGCTTAGTGGGGACTAAGCCGAAAGCCGGGGAGCTGTTTTTT. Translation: CASSLVGTKPKAGELFF.

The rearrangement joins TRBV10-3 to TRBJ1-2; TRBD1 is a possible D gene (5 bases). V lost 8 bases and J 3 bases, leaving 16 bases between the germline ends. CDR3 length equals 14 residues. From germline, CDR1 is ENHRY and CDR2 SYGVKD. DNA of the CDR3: TGTGCCATCGGTCAGCCGACAGATTACTATGGCTACACCTTC. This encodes CAIGQPTDYYGYTF.

The CDR3 nucleotides read TGTGCCAGCAGCGTAGACAGGACTCCGAACACCGGGGAGCTGTTTTTT. Translation: CASSVDRTPNTGELFF. This chain links TRBV9 with TRBJ2-2; TRBD1 or TRBD2 may be the D gene (5 bases each). The CDR3 has 16 residues. Per the germline V gene, CDR1 is SGDLS and CDR2 is YYNGEE. V was trimmed by 0 bases and J by 0 bases, leaving 9 bases between them.

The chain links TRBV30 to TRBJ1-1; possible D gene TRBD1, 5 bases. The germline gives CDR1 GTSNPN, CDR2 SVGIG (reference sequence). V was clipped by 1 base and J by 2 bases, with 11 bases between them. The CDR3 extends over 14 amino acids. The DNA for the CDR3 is TGTGCCTGGAGTGGCAGGACACCTAACACTGAAGCTTTCTTT. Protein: CAWSGRTPNTEAFF.

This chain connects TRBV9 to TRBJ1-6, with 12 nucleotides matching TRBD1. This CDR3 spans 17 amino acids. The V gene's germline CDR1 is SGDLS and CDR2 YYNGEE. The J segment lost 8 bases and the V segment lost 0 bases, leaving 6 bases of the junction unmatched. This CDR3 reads CASSVASGTGGDSPLHF. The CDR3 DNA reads TGTGCCAGCAGCGTAGCTTCCGGGACAGGGGGCGATTCACCCCTCCACTTT.

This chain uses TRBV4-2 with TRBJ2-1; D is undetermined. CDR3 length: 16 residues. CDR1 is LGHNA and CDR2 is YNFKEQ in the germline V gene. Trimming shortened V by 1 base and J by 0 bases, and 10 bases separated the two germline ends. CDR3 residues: CASSQGDRVSYNEQFF. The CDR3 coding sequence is TGTGCCAGCAGCCAAGGAGATAGAGTCTCCTACAATGAGCAGTTCTTC.

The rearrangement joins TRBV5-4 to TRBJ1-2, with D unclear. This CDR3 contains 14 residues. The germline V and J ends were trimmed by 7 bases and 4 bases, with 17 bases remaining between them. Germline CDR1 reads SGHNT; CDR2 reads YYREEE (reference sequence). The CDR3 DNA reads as TGTGCCAGCTCACCCATGGTCGCTACCTATGGCTACACCTTC. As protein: CASSPMVATYGYTF.

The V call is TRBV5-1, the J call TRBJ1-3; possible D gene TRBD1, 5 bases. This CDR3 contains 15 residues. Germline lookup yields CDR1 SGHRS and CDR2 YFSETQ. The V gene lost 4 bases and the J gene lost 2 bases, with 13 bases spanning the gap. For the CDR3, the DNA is TGCGCCAGCAGCCCGACCGGGGGAACTGGAAACACCATATATTTT. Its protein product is CASSPTGGTGNTIYF.

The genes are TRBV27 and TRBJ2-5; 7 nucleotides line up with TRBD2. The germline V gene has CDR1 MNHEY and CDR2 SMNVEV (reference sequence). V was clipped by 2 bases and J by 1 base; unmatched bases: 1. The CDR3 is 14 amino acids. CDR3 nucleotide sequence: TGTGCCAGCAGTTTAGCGGGAGTCCAAGAGACCCAGTACTTC. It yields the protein CASSLAGVQETQYF.

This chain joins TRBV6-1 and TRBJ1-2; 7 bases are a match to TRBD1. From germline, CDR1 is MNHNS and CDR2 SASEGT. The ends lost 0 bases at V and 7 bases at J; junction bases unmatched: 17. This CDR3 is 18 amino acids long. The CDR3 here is CASSEARGGSPSKGGYTF. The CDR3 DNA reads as TGTGCCAGCAGTGAAGCCAGGGGGGGGTCACCCTCTAAGGGTGGCTACACCTTC.

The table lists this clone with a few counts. In nucleotides, the CDR3 is TGTGCCAGCAGTGACTCGACTAGCGGGAGCAATGAGCAGTTCTTC. Residues: CASSDSTSGSNEQFF. The J gene is TRBJ2-1, the V gene TRBV6-4; 12 bases agree with TRBD2. V dropped 0 bases and J dropped 6; count of bases not matched to a gene: 0. This CDR3 is 15 amino acids long. Germline CDR1 and CDR2: MRHNA and SNTAGT.

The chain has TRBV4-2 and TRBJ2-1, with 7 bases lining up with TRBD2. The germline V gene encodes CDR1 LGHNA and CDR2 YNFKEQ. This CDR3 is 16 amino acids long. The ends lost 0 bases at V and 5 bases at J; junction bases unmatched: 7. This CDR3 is CASSQEGLAVDNEQFF. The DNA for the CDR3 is TGTGCCAGCAGCCAAGAAGGTCTAGCGGTTGACAATGAGCAGTTCTTC.

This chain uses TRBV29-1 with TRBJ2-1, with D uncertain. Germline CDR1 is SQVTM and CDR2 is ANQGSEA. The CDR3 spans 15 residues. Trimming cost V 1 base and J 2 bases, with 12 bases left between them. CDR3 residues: CSVEVTAAPYNEQFF. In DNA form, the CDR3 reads TGCAGCGTTGAAGTGACGGCAGCGCCCTACAATGAGCAGTTCTTC.

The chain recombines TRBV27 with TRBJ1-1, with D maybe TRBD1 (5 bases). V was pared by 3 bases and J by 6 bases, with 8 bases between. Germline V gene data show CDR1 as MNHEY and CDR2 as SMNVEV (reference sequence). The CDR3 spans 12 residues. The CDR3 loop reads CASSFGGPEAFF. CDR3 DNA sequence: TGTGCCAGCAGTTTTGGGGGACCTGAAGCTTTCTTT.

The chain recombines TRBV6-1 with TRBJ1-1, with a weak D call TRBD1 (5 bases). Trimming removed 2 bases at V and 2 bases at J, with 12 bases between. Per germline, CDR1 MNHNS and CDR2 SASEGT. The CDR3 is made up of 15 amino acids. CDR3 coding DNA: TGTGCCAGCAGTGAATTTTGGGGGAGTAACACTGAAGCTTTCTTT. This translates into CASSEFWGSNTEAFF.

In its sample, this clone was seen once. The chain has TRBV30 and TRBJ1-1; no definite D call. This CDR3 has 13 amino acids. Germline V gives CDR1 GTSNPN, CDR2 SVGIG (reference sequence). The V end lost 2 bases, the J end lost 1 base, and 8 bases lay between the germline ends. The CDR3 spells CAWSIHSNTEAFF. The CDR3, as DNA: TGTGCCTGGAGTATACATTCGAACACTGAAGCTTTCTTT.

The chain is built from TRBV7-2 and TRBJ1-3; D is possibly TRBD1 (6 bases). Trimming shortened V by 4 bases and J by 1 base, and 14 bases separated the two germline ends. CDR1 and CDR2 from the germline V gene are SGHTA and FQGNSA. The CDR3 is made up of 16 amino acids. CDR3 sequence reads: CASSYQGIRSGNTIYF. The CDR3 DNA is TGTGCCAGCAGCTATCAGGGGATTAGATCTGGAAACACCATATATTTT.

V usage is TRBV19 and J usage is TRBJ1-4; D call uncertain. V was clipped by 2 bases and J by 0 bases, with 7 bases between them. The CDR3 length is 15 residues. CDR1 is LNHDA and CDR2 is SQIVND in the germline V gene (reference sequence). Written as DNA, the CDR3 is TGTGCCAGTAGTATATCAGGAGCAACTAATGAAAAACTGTTTTTT. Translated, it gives CASSISGATNEKLFF.

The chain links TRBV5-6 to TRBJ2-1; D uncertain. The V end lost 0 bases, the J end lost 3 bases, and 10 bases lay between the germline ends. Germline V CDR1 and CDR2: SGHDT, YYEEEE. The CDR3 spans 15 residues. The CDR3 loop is CASSLGTPNYNEQFF. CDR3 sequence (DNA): TGTGCCAGCAGCTTGGGTACTCCAAACTACAATGAGCAGTTCTTC.